The clone carrying this T cell receptor beta chain occurred a few times. Its target is not known. The data originate from a study of naive and memory T cell subsets. Study results and caveats: Tuberculin site TCR excess was interpreted as type IV hypersensitivity infiltration.

Reverse transcription of blood and skin TCR RNA was primed at alpha and beta constant regions. Ligated cDNA underwent four rounds of PCR with nested alpha and beta constant region primers and SP2. One entry per CDR3 protein results from TCRdb running MiXCR on the UMI-ligation and nested PCR reads. The table records 15,000 to 20,000 distinct CDR3 sequences, approximately 9.6% of them present only once. Treatment denoted: skin biopsy from PPD injection site in Mantoux-positive individual. Unsorted total RNA, roughly 1 to 1,100 ng, was DNase treated before reverse transcription. A UMI-containing oligonucleotide was joined by 3' ligation to the TCR cDNA template. Individuals with a positive Mantoux test gave biopsies from PPD-injected skin. Specimen: skin, collected from a tuberculin skin test site. This clonotype was obtained from an adult in good health.

The CDR3 DNA reads as TGCGCCAGCAGCTTGATCGCCAGGGGGTACTCTGGAAACACCATATATTTT. It specifies CASSLIARGYSGNTIYF. The chain has TRBV5-1 and TRBJ1-3, with 7 nucleotides matching TRBD1. Losses at the gene ends were 1 base for V and 0 bases for J; bases not matched to a gene: 7. This CDR3 spans 17 amino acids. Germline lookup yields CDR1 SGHRS and CDR2 YFSETQ.